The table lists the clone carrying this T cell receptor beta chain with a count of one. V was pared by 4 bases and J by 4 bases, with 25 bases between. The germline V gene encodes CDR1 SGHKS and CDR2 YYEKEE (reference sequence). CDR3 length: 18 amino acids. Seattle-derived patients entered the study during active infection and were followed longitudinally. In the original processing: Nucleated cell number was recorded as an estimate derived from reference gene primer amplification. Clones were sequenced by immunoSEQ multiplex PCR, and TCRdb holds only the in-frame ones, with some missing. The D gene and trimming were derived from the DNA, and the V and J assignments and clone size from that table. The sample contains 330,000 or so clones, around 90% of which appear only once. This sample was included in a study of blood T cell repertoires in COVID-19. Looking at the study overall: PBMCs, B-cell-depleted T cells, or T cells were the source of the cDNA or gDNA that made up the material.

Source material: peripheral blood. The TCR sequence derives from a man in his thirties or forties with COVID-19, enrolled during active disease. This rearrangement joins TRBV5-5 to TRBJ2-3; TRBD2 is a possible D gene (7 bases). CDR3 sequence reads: CASSPSRGGMYSADTQYF. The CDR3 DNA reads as TGTGCCAGCAGCCCCTCAAGGGGGGGGATGTATTCTGCAGATACGCAGTATTTT.